The clone carrying this T cell receptor (beta chain) was counted a few times. Its specificity is unknown. Individual cDNA molecules each carried unique molecular identifiers attached by the library. In the source study's methods: A typical sample had around 90,000 TCRs, with 23,224 to 690,600 overall. TCRdb ran MiXCR on the RACE reads and lists one entry per CDR3 protein. These V and J calls originate from TCRdb's pipeline instead of the authors' own analysis. Found here are more than 75,000 distinct CDR3 sequences, 8.6% of them singletons; the top ten hold under 2%. With 6 bases clipped from V and 4 bases from J, the junction kept 4 bases outside the gene matches. Germline assignment: CDR1 SGHTS and CDR2 YDEGEE. This CDR3 spans 13 amino acids. This entry is derived from a study of human T cells and chemical hapten exposure. Study-wide findings and caveats: No change in TCRs above 1 in 1000 frequency was produced by DPC sensitization.

Time point noted: healthy volunteer bleed at 6 weeks. RNA extraction used unfractionated whole blood as the source of total RNA. This chain connects TRBV5-8 to TRBJ1-5, with TRBD1 matching over 7 bases. This receptor was identified in a male donor in good health. Some clones in this sample may be carry-over from other donors' samples. The sequenced sample was whole blood. Written as DNA, the CDR3 is TGTGCCAGCAACGCACAGGGGAATCAGCCCCAGCATTTT. Residues: CASNAQGNQPQHF. Together with reference TRBV5-8 and TRBJ1-5, the CDR3 gives the full variable domain: EAGVTQSPTHLIKTRGQQATLRCSPISGHTSVYWYQQALGLGLQFLLWYDEGEERNRGNFPPRFSGRQFPNYSSELNVNALELEDSALYLCASNAQGNQPQHFGDGTRLSIL.